This is a list of T cell receptor beta chains from one sample in a study of CD8 T cells in ankylosing spondylitis. TCRdb re-analysed the 5' RACE reads in MiXCR, keeping a single row per CDR3 protein. Among some 90,000 distinct CDR3 sequences listed, approximately 30% were seen once. Sequencing was carried out using blood, either unsorted or a sorted T cell fraction (not recorded which). Every receptor here comes from a male donor with ankylosing spondylitis or in good health (not recorded which). The CDR3 runs from the conserved cysteine through the conserved F or W. A D gene is named only where the DNA matches it firmly. Not all rows give a size; the values are once, few, many and, for expanded clones, a class.

v_call	j_call	clone_size	d_call	cdr3_aa	cdr3_nt
TRBV20-1	TRBJ1-2	-	-	CSAPRKGPDGYTF	TGCAGTGCCCCCAGGAAGGGGCCAGATGGCTACACCTTC
TRBV9	TRBJ2-3	-	TRBD2	CASSWRAGSTDTQYF	TGTGCCAGCAGCTGGCGAGCGGGGTCCACAGATACGCAGTATTTT
TRBV29-1	TRBJ2-5	-	-	CSARGGHETQYF	TGCAGTGCTCGTGGGGGGCATGAGACCCAGTACTTC
TRBV28	TRBJ2-1	-	TRBD2	CASSGGYNEQFF	TGTGCCTCTAGCGGGGGGTACAATGAGCAGTTCTTC
TRBV5-6	TRBJ2-3	few	-	CASSWNAPGSTDTQYF	TGTGCCAGCAGCTGGAATGCCCCCGGGAGCACAGATACGCAGTATTTT
TRBV29-1	TRBJ2-5	-	-	CSVEALEQETQYF	TGCAGCGTTGAGGCACTAGAACAAGAGACCCAGTACTTC
TRBV4-2	TRBJ2-3	-	-	CASSQDGLFTDTQYF	TGTGCCAGCAGCCAAGATGGGCTATTCACAGATACGCAGTATTTT
TRBV19	TRBJ1-1	-	-	CASSMGGRTEAFF	TGTGCCAGTAGTATGGGCGGGCGCACTGAAGCTTTCTTT
TRBV5-6	TRBJ2-7	-	-	CASSPRVRADEQYF	TGTGCCAGCAGCCCCCGGGTCAGGGCCGACGAGCAGTACTTC
TRBV12-3/TRBV12-4	TRBJ2-1	once	-	CASSAQRHNEQFF	TGTGCCAGCAGCGCCCAGCGCCACAATGAGCAGTTCTTC
TRBV7-9	TRBJ1-2	-	-	CASSLLGNGYTF	TGTGCCAGCAGCTTACTGGGGAATGGCTACACCTTC
TRBV29-1	TRBJ2-1	-	TRBD2	CSVEAGGQFF	TGCAGCGTTGAAGCGGGGGGGCAGTTCTTC
TRBV7-9	TRBJ2-3	-	TRBD2	CASGGDPDTQYF	TGTGCCTCCGGGGGGGACCCAGATACGCAGTATTTT
TRBV30	TRBJ1-6	-	-	CAWSVGTNSPLHF	TGTGCCTGGAGTGTGGGCACGAATTCACCCCTCCACTTT
TRBV7-5	TRBJ2-3	-	-	CISVPEAFIAGGPDTQYF	-
TRBV7-2	TRBJ1-6	once	TRBD1	CASSLWGPGQGNSPLHF	TGTGCCAGCAGCTTATGGGGGCCGGGACAGGGGAATTCACCCCTCCACTTT
TRBV5-1	TRBJ2-1	few	TRBD2	CASSPLLAGDHEQFF	TGCGCCAGCAGCCCACTCTTAGCGGGGGATCATGAGCAGTTCTTC
TRBV7-9	TRBJ1-4	-	-	CASSQLGKGLFF	TGTGCCAGCAGCCAACTGGGAAAAGGACTGTTTTTT
TRBV5-1	TRBJ2-7	-	-	CASTSGGEPYEQYF	TGCGCCAGCACCTCTGGGGGTGAGCCTTACGAGCAGTACTTC
TRBV5-1	TRBJ2-6	few	TRBD1	CASSSYRGTLYSGANVLTF	TGCGCCAGCAGCTCCTACAGGGGGACTCTTTACTCTGGGGCCAACGTCCTGACTTTC
TRBV29-1	TRBJ2-7	-	-	CSVEPLQGYEQYF	TGCAGCGTTGAACCCCTACAGGGCTACGAGCAGTACTTC
TRBV12-3/TRBV12-4	TRBJ1-1	-	-	CASSPRVDTEAFF	TGTGCCAGCAGTCCCCGGGTTGACACTGAAGCTTTCTTT
TRBV5-1	TRBJ2-5	-	-	CASSFVRAGAETQYF	TGCGCCAGCAGCTTCGTTCGGGCAGGGGCTGAGACCCAGTACTTC
TRBV20-1	TRBJ2-7	few	TRBD2	CSANLAGGREQYF	TGCAGTGCTAATCTAGCGGGAGGGCGGGAGCAGTACTTC
TRBV20-1	TRBJ2-1	-	TRBD2	CSARLAGRSYNEQFF	TGCAGTGCTAGGTTAGCGGGGCGCTCCTACAATGAGCAGTTCTTC
TRBV5-1	TRBJ2-3	many	-	CASTSGLSSNTDTQYF	TGCGCCAGCACCTCCGGACTTTCCTCTAACACAGATACGCAGTATTTT
TRBV15	TRBJ1-1	few	-	CATSRDLDTEAFF	TGTGCCACCAGCAGAGATCTAGACACTGAAGCTTTCTTT
TRBV18	TRBJ1-4	-	-	CASSNNAVRDNEKLFF	TGTGCCAGCTCAAACAATGCGGTTCGGGATAATGAAAAACTGTTTTTT
TRBV5-1	TRBJ2-2	few	TRBD1	CASSSRSGQGNTGELFF	TGCGCCAGCAGCTCGCGGTCGGGACAGGGTAACACCGGGGAGCTGTTTTTT
TRBV18	TRBJ2-7	few	-	CASSPETAAVQYF	TGTGCCAGCTCACCAGAGACAGCCGCCGTGCAGTACTTC
TRBV7-3	TRBJ1-6	few	-	CASSLYNSPLHF	TGTGCCAGCAGCTTATATAATTCACCCCTCCACTTT
TRBV7-3	TRBJ2-3	few	TRBD2	CASSSSGTSGGSTDTQYF	TGTGCCAGCAGCTCCTCCGGGACTAGCGGGGGTAGCACAGATACGCAGTATTTT
TRBV5-5	TRBJ2-1	-	TRBD2	CASSHAGGVHYEQFF	TGTGCCAGCAGCCACGCGGGGGGTGTACACTATGAGCAGTTCTTC
TRBV7-9	TRBJ1-4	few	-	CASSLGGDNEKLFF	TGTGCCAGCAGCTTAGGAGGGGATAATGAAAAACTGTTTTTT
TRBV27	TRBJ1-5	many	-	CASSARWGLSNQPQHF	TGTGCCAGCTCGGCTAGATGGGGACTATCAAATCAGCCCCAGCATTTT
TRBV5-5	TRBJ1-2	few	-	CASSFSPGLSLDYGYTF	TGTGCCAGCAGCTTCTCGCCGGGGCTTTCCCTGGACTATGGCTACACCTTC
TRBV27	TRBJ2-2	few	TRBD1	CASSWGQGALWGGELFF	TGTGCCAGCAGTTGGGGACAGGGGGCCCTCTGGGGCGGGGAGCTGTTTTTT
TRBV5-6	TRBJ2-7	-	-	CASSFGAPYEQYF	TGTGCCAGCAGCTTCGGGGCCCCCTACGAGCAGTACTTC
TRBV7-9	TRBJ2-3	-	TRBD2	CASSDSAGANTDTQYF	TGTGCCAGCAGCGACTCAGCGGGAGCAAACACAGATACGCAGTATTTT
TRBV4-2	TRBJ2-1	-	TRBD1	CASSQVGQVLGEQFF	TGTGCCAGCAGCCAAGTGGGACAGGTGCTGGGTGAGCAGTTCTTC
TRBV14	TRBJ1-1	-	-	CASSRFTMNTEAFF	TGTGCCAGCAGCCGATTTACAATGAACACTGAAGCTTTCTTT
TRBV2	TRBJ1-1	-	TRBD1	CATVQGTMNTEAFF	TGTGCCACGGTACAGGGGACTATGAACACTGAAGCTTTCTTT
TRBV7-6	TRBJ2-5	-	-	CASSLGGGYRRETQYF	TGTGCCAGCAGCTTAGGAGGGGGATACCGCCGAGAGACCCAGTACTTC
TRBV7-8	TRBJ2-5	few	TRBD1	CASSGQVAQYF	TGTGCCAGCAGCGGACAGGTGGCCCAGTACTTC
TRBV5-1	TRBJ2-1	-	TRBD2	CASSLTLAGVEQFF	TGCGCCAGCAGCCTAACTTTAGCGGGAGTGGAGCAGTTCTTC
TRBV27	TRBJ1-2	-	TRBD1	CASSSGTGGSYGYTF	TGTGCCAGCAGTTCTGGGACAGGGGGCAGCTATGGCTACACCTTC
TRBV27	TRBJ2-3	few	TRBD2	CASSLLLAGGHTDTQYF	TGTGCCAGCAGTCTCCTACTAGCGGGAGGACACACAGATACGCAGTATTTT
TRBV5-1	TRBJ1-2	-	-	CASRDVYGYTF	TGCGCCAGCAGGGATGTCTATGGCTACACCTTC
TRBV24-1	TRBJ1-5	-	-	CATSEHSNNQPQHF	TGTGCCACCAGTGAGCACAGCAACAATCAGCCCCAGCATTTT
TRBV20-1	TRBJ2-3	few	-	CSARVGAGWGWSDTQYF	TGCAGTGCTAGAGTTGGGGCGGGATGGGGATGGTCGGATACGCAGTATTTT
TRBV12-3/TRBV12-4	TRBJ2-1	-	-	CASTVWGLSNEQFF	TGTGCCAGCACTGTGTGGGGTTTGAGCAATGAGCAGTTCTTC
TRBV20-1	TRBJ2-1	few	TRBD2	CSARRLAGDNEQFF	TGCAGTGCTAGAAGACTAGCGGGAGACAATGAGCAGTTCTTC
TRBV7-3	TRBJ2-1	few	-	CASNSGGNNEQFF	TGTGCCAGCAACTCAGGAGGGAACAATGAGCAGTTCTTC
TRBV10-3	TRBJ2-3	few	-	CAIMRGLSTDTQYF	TGTGCCATCATGCGGGGCCTTAGCACAGATACGCAGTATTTT